This T cell receptor beta chain was documented in a study of breast tumors, draining lymph nodes, adjacent tissues. General study results and limits: Luminal-like breast cancer showed significantly greater tumor-nontumor repertoire similarity than basal-like breast cancer did.

Samples came from axillary lymph nodes draining the breast cancer. This clonotype has ten or more counts. Its target is not known. TCRdb analysed the multiplex PCR reads with MiXCR anew, one entry per CDR3 protein. This table has 200,000 to 300,000 distinct CDR3 sequences, over 25% appearing once. Germline values: CDR1 SEHNR, CDR2 FQNEAQ (reference sequence). This CDR3 comprises 14 residues. V lost 1 base and J lost 5, with 12 bases in between. This sequence joins TRBV7-9 and TRBJ2-7; perhaps TRBD1 as D (6 bases). The clonotype comes from a female donor with breast cancer. Some clones in this sample may be carry-over from other donors' samples. The sequenced material came from axillary lymph node tissue. The CDR3 loop reads CASSLDTGFHEQYF. CDR3 nucleotide sequence: TGTGCCAGCAGCTTAGATACAGGGTTTCACGAGCAGTACTTC.